What follows is one T cell receptor (beta chain) and its context. Per the study methods: Cell counts per sample came from amplifying reference gene primers. Sequencing used immunoSEQ multiplex PCR; TCRdb keeps in-frame clones, though not all of them. The V and J calls and clone size are taken from that table; D and trimming were inferred from the DNA. The table shows 150,000 to 200,000 clones, with roughly nine tenths occurring only once. This specimen belongs to a study of blood T cell repertoires in COVID-19. Whole-study context: COVID-19 samples collected from the United States, Italy and Spain covered acute and convalescent phases. PBMCs, B-cell-depleted T cells, or T cells were the source of the cDNA or gDNA that made up the material.

The CDR3 spans 14 residues. Between the trimmed V and J ends, which lost 4 bases and 2 bases, there was a span of 11 bases. Looked up from germline, CDR1 is MNHEY and CDR2 is SVGEGT. The material sequenced was peripheral blood. This chain joins TRBV6-2 or TRBV6-3 and TRBJ1-2; D might be TRBD1 (6 bases). The clonotype originates from a man aged 60-69 years with active or convalescent COVID-19. The CDR3 DNA reads as TGTGCCAGCAGTTGGTCCGGGACAAACTATGGCTACACCTTC. This sequence encodes CASSWSGTNYGYTF.